This T cell receptor beta chain was recovered during a study of blood T cell repertoires in COVID-19 (dated by TCRdb to about 2020). With regard to the full study: Samples covering the acute and convalescent phases of COVID-19 were provided by collaborators in the United States, Italy and Spain. Samples were obtained from the ongoing ImmuneRACE study (first 160 participants) and from 1,254 subjects provided by 6 global collaborators. The material from the prospective study consisted of cDNA or gDNA derived from T cells, B-cell-depleted T cells, or PBMCs. A de-identified subject ID, COVID-19 status, age in years and sex were almost always included in the sample metadata. The repertoires were made available in a free public database intended to serve as a resource for research on the immune response to SARS-CoV-2. Where HLA class I and class II types were available, the types were taken from metadata supplied by the sample provider, not from assay-based typing. Subjects who had been exposed to COVID-19, were actively infected with it, or had recovered from it provided the deeply sampled blood TCRbeta repertoires that made up the dataset.

V lost 1 base and J lost 0 bases; the stretch between them is 7 bases long. The germline V gene gives CDR1 as LGHNA and CDR2 as YSLEER. The CDR3 numbers 15 residues from cysteine through phenylalanine. Only the CDR3 region is kept as DNA, spanning 45 bases read in frame from base 1. The immunoSEQ Assay, a bias-controlled multiplex PCR, was used to amplify TCRbeta CDR3 regions from genomic DNA. The original pipeline was this. Nucleated cell counts per sample were estimated from amplification of reference gene primers within the assay. To quantify the absolute abundance of each unique TCRbeta CDR3 rearrangement, sequence reads were collapsed and filtered. Productive Simpson clonality was computed per sample as the square root of Simpson's diversity index over productive rearrangements. The source is immuneACCESS, and TCRdb retained only in-frame sequences with V and J called. Part of the clones is not carried over; for the studies checked, unresolved V genes explain less than half of this, and the remainder is unexplained. V and J calls and clone size are given by that table; D and trimming were obtained from the DNA. The sample table contains under 90,000 clones; only one count was recorded for 87% of them. The top ten clonotypes cover 5% to 5.5% of the sample.

As to this clone: No cognate antigen has been identified for it. No base quality values were provided; no much bigger clone lies one nucleotide off.

The collaborating institutions used their own protocols to collect whole blood in K2EDTA tubes. For TCRbeta analysis, collaborators shipped samples in one of three forms: frozen whole blood, isolated PBMCs, or DNA extracted from either of those sample types. Overall study outcomes, separate from this receptor: The amount of clinical and demographic metadata varied by source and participant and was provided uncurated.

This TCR was recovered from a man between 60 and 75 years old with acute or convalescent COVID-19. Sequencing was done on a sample of peripheral blood. This chain is built from TRBV4-3 and TRBJ2-1; confidence is insufficient to name the D gene. CDR3 loop: CASSQGSSSYNEQFF. In nucleotide form, the sequence is TGCGCCAGCAGCCAAGGATCGAGCTCCTACAATGAGCAGTTCTTC.